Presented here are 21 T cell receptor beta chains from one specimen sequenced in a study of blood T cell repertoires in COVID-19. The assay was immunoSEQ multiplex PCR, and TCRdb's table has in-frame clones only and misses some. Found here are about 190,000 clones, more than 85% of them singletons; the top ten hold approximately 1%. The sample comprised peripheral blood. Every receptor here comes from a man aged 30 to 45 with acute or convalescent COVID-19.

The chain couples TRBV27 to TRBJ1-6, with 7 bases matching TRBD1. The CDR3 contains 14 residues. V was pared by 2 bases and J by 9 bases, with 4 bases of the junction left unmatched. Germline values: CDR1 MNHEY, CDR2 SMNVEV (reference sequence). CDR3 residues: CASSLNRGRSPLHF. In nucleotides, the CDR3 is TGTGCCAGCAGTTTAAACAGGGGACGTTCACCCCTCCACTTT.

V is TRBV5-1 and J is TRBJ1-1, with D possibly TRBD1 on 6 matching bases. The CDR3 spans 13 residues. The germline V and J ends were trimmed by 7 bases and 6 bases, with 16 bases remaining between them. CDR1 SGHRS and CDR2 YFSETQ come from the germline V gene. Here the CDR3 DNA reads TGCGCCAGCCGCGGCACAGGGCTTCCTGAAGCTTTCTTT. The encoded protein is CASRGTGLPEAFF.

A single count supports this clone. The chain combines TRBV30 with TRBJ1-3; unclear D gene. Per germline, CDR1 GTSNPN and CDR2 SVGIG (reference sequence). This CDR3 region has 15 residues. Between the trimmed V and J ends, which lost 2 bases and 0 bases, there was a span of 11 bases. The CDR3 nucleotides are TGTGCCTGGAGTCCTCTACTAAGCTCTGGAAACACCATATATTTT. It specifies CAWSPLLSSGNTIYF.

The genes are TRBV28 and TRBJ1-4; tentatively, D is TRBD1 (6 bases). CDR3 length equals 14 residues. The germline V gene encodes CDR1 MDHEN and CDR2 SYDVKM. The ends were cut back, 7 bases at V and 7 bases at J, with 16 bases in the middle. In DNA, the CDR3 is TGTGCCAGCACGCAACAGGGTACGGGTGAAAAACTGTTTTTT. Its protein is CASTQQGTGEKLFF.

The CDR3 DNA sequence: TGTGCCATCAGTGGTACAGCGGAAGAGACCCAGTACTTC. Protein product: CAISGTAEETQYF. This rearrangement joins TRBV10-3 to TRBJ2-5, with D possibly TRBD2 on 5 matching bases. V was trimmed by 4 bases and J by 3 bases, leaving 9 bases between them. Germline V lookup: CDR1 ENHRY, CDR2 SYGVKD. The CDR3 loop spans 13 amino acids.

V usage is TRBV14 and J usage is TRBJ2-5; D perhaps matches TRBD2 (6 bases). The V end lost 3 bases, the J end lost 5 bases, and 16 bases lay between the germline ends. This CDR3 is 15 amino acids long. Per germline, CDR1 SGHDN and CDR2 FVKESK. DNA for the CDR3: TGTGCCAGCAGCCATCGAGGAGGGCCGGGTGAGACCCAGTACTTC. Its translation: CASSHRGGPGETQYF. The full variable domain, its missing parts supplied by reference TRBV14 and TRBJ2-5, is EAGVTQFPSHSVIEKGQTVTLRCDPISGHDNLYWYRRVMGKEIKFLLHFVKESKQDESGMPNNRFLAERTGGTYSTLKVQPAELEDSGVYFCASSHRGGPGETQYFGPGTRLLVL.

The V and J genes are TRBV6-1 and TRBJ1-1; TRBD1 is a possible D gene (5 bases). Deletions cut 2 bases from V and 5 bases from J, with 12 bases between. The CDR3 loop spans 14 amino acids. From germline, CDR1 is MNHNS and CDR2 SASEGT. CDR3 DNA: TGTGCCAGCAGTGAAAATGGGGGAGGGACTGAAGCTTTCTTT. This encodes CASSENGGGTEAFF.

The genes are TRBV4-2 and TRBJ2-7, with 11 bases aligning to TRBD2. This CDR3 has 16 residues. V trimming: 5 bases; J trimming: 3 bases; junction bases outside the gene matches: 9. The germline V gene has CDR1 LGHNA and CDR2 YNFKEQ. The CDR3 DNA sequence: TGTGCCAGCAGCTTACAAACCGGGACTAGCGGCTACGAGCAGTACTTC. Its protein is CASSLQTGTSGYEQYF.

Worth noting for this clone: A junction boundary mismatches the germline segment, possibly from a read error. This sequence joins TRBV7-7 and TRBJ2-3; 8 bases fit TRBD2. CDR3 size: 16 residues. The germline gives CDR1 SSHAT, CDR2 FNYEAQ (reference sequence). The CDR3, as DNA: TGTGCTAGCAGCAAAAAGCGGGGGCCCCACACAGATACGCAGTATTTT. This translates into CASSKKRGPHTDTQYF. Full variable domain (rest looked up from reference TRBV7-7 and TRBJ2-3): GAGVSQSPRYKVTKRGQDVTLRCDPISSHATLYWYQQALGQGPEFLTYFNYEAQPDKSGLPSDRFSAERPEGSISTLTIQRTEQRDSAMYRCASSKKRGPHTDTQYFGPGTRLTVL.

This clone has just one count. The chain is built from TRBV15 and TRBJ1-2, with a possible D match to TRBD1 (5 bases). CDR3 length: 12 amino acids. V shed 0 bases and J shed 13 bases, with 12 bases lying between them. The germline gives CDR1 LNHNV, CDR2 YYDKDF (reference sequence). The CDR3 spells CATSRERTTGTF. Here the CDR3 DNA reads TGTGCCACCAGCAGAGAACGGACAACCGGCACCTTC.

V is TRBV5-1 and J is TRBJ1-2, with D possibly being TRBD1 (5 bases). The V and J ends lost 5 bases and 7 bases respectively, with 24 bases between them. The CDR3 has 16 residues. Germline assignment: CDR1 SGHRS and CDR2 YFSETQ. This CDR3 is CASSSYGQGNPTGYTF. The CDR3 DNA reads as TGCGCCAGCAGTTCGTACGGTCAGGGAAATCCCACTGGCTACACCTTC.

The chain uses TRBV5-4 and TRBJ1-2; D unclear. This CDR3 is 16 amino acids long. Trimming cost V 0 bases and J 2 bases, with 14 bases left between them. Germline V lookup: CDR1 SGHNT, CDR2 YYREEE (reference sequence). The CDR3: CASSLGGLSPNYGYTF. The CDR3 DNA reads TGTGCCAGCAGCTTGGGCGGGTTGTCCCCCAACTATGGCTACACCTTC.

The chain's CDR3 is CASSFQGNGNSPLHF. As DNA, the CDR3 is TGTGCCAGCAGCTTTCAGGGTAATGGGAATTCACCCCTCCACTTT. The chain links TRBV7-9 to TRBJ1-6, with a tentative D call TRBD1 (5 bases). The CDR3 covers 15 residues. Trimming stripped 3 bases from V and 7 bases from J, with 13 bases between. The germline gives CDR1 SEHNR, CDR2 FQNEAQ (reference sequence).

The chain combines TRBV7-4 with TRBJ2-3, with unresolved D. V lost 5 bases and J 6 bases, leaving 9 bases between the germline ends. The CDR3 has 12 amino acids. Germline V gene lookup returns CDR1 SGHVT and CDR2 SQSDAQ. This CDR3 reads CASSVQWDTQYF. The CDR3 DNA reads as TGTGCCAGCAGCGTGCAGTGGGATACGCAGTATTTT.

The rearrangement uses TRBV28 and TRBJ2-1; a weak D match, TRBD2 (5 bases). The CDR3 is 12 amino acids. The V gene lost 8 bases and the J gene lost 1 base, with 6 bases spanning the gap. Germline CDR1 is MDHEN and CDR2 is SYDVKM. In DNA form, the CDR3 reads TGTGCCAGCGGGAGTTCCTACAATGAGCAGTTCTTC. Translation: CASGSSYNEQFF.

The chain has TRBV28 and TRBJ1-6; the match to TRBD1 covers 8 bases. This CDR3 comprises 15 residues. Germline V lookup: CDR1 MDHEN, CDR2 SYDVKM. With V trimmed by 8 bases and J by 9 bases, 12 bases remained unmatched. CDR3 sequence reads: CASASSAGGGSPLHF. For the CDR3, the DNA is TGTGCCAGCGCCTCTAGCGCAGGGGGCGGTTCACCCCTCCACTTT.

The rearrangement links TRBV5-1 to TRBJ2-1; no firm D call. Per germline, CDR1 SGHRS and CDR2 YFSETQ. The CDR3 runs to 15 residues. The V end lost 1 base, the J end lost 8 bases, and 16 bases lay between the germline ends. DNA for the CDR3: TGCGCCAGCAGCTTGCGGGTGGTTAGGTCGGATGAGCAGTTCTTC. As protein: CASSLRVVRSDEQFF.

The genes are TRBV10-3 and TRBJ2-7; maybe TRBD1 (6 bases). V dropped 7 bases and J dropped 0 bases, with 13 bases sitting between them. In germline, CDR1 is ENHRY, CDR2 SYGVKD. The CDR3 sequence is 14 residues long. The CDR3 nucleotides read TGTGCCATCAACCGAGCGGACAGCTCCTACGAGCAGTACTTC. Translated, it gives CAINRADSSYEQYF.

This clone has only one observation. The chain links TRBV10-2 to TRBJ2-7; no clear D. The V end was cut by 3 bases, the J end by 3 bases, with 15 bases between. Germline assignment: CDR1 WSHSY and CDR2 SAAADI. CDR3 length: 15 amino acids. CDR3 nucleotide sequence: TGCGCCAGCAGTGACCAGACTCGGTTATACTACGAGCAGTACTTC. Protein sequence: CASSDQTRLYYEQYF.

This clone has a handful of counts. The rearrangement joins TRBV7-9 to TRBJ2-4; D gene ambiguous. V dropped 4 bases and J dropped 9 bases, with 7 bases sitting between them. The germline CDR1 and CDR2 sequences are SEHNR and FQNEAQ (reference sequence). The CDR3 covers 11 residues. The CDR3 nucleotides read TGTGCCAGCAGCTCTAGAATCATTCAGTACTTC. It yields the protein CASSSRIIQYF. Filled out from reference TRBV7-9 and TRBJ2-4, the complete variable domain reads DTGVSQNPRHKITKRGQNVTFRCDPISEHNRLYWYRQTLGQGPEFLTYFQNEAQLEKSRLLSDRFSAERPKGSFSTLEIQRTEQGDSAMYLCASSSRIIQYFGAGTRLSVL.

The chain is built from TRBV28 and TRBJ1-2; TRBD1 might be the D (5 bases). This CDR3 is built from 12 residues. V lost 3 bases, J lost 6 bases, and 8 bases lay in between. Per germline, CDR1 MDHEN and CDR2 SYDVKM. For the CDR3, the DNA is TGTGCCAGCAGTTTTACGGGGGATGGCTACACCTTC. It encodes CASSFTGDGYTF.